This TCR beta chain stems from a study of CD8 T cells in Susac syndrome. Reverse transcription of about 0.5 to 1 ug RNA was carried out with random hexamers. TCRdb processed the immunoSEQ multiplex PCR reads anew with MiXCR; each CDR3 protein has one entry. The sample has some 300,000 distinct CDR3 sequences; 70% to 90% are singletons. The CDR3 extends over 15 amino acids. V trimming: 6 bases; J trimming: 2 bases; junction bases outside the gene matches: 9. The V gene's germline CDR1 is MNHEY and CDR2 SMNVEV (reference sequence). Sequencing used CD8+ T cells from PBMCs. The clonotype originates from a human donor with multiple sclerosis. The V gene is TRBV27, the J gene TRBJ2-7; 8 positions agree with TRBD2. CDR3 protein: CASSTTRGLAYEQYF. The CDR3 nucleotides are TGTGCCAGCAGCACCACTAGGGGACTAGCCTACGAGCAGTACTTC.